Here is one T cell receptor (beta chain) with its context. Its target is unknown. TCRdb recomputed calls from the reads with MiXCR, one row per CDR3 protein. This table holds about 570,000 distinct CDR3 sequences, almost 40% found once. This CDR3 is built from 13 residues. V gave up 8 bases and J gave up 4 bases, with 13 bases separating them. This sample was included in a study of T cell repertoires in cytomegalovirus infection. Study summary: HLA-B-restricted CMV epitopes that are well studied, plus recently identified HLA-C-restricted ones, were used by the study. Public TCR beta signature analysis indicated the presence of both CMV infection and matching HLA type.

Overall study results and limits: Adding up the frequency of public TCR beta families identified people who carried CMV plus the relevant HLA. Within the response measured ex vivo, HLA-C-restricted CMV-specific TCR beta clonotypes were dominant.

J is TRBJ1-3 and V is TRBV5-3; weak D call: TRBD1 (5 bases). TRBV5-3 is known as an ORF, though its function is uncertain. The sample consisted of cultured PBMCs, taken from culture after CMV antigen stimulation. The TCR was taken from a human donor in good health (CMV status not recorded). Some clones in this sample may be carry-over from other donors' samples. Written as DNA, the CDR3 is TGTGCCAGCAGCGGGGCCATAGGAAACACCATATATTTT. It is translated as CASSGAIGNTIYF.